This TCR beta chain was documented in a study of shared clonotypes between healthy human individuals (dated by TCRdb to 2018 to 2021). Describing the broader study: A couple of women and a few men aged 18 to 49 years were included in the cohort. Libraries were prepared and TCR repertoires were sequenced by different laboratories using diverse techniques, in order to increase sequencing depth and limit assay-specific biases. For each donor, CD4 naive and CD4 memory were each given three plates, CD8 naive was given two plates, and CD8 memory was given one plate. Blood TCR repertoires of a handful of healthy adults were deeply sequenced to estimate repertoire size and the extent of clonotype sharing between individuals. Each donor's leukapheresis produced roughly between about 0.8 and 10 billion PBMCs. The study at large found these results: Even with the large sequencing depth, rarefaction of the sorted-subset datasets indicated that sequencing was incomplete. About 5% of naive CD4, 3.5% of naive CD8, roughly 2.4% of memory CD4, and more than 0.35% of memory CD8 clonotypes were shared across four donors. Naive subsets generally had larger estimated clonotype richness than memory subsets did. Because the study included a small number of donors, the genetic and exposure-history diversity represented was limited. Based on pairwise subsampling, the degree of clonotype sharing among donors was expected to be affected by sequencing depth. Compared with non-shared clonotypes, clonotypes shared by all four sorted-subset donors had higher generation probabilities. Sampling was restricted to blood, and TCR repertoires in tissues likely differ from the TCR repertoires found in blood.

Using the deep immunoSEQ assay, multiplex PCR amplified TCR CDR3 regions from genomic DNA. Extracted genomic DNA from each cell subset was distributed evenly across all wells of several immunoSEQ 96-well plates, and each plate was treated as a replicate. For sorted subsets, roughly 0.2 ug genomic DNA, equal to about 30,000 T cell genomes, was loaded into each replicate PCR. The purified libraries were quantified using a Qubit 3.0 fluorometer, sized with a Bioanalyzer 2100, and then quantified again using the KAPA Library Quantification kit. Each immunoSEQ 96-well plate was sequenced on its own single-read 150-cycle Illumina NextSeq 550 flow cell. The authors' analysis ran thus. Because the immunoSEQ output held only junctional sequences and lacked quality scores, the filtering could not match the filtering applied to full-length reads. To assign V/J genes and CDR3, sequences were annotated using PyIR, a Python wrapper for IgBLAST v1.9, with IMGT germline references. Reads were filtered out if the reads had weak V/J assignments (E-value above 1e-6), no CDR3, stop codons, out-of-frame junctions, or ambiguous translated residues. A V3J clonotype was defined by an identical inferred V gene, J gene, and CDR3 amino acid sequence. The percentage overlap between two repertoires was calculated by dividing the number of shared unique clonotypes by the size of the smaller repertoire. Three approaches were used to assess repertoire richness: RTK rarefaction, the Chao1 estimator, and Recon v2.1 estimates of unobserved clonotypes. Generation probabilities for all TCRbeta clonotypes obtained by the gDNA method from four donors were computed using OLGA. TCRdb carries this immuneACCESS record with in-frame sequences only. Its versions omit some clonotypes, under half of them owing to an unresolved V gene in the studies checked, with the rest unexplained. The DNA was the basis for D and trimming; V, J and clone size are from that table. For this sample the table gives about 1,500,000 clones, of which roughly 96% were detected only once. Approximately 1% of the sample goes to the ten largest clones.

This clone was recorded once. Its antigen is currently not known. Base qualities are missing; no much larger clone stands one base away. The CDR3 contains 15 residues, cysteine and phenylalanine counted. Solely the CDR3 DNA is kept, with 45 bases framed from the first base. V loses 3 bases, J loses 5 bases, and the germline ends lie 18 bases apart. Per the germline V gene, SGDLS is the CDR1 and YYNGEE is the CDR2. The donors were healthy, HIV-negative adults with no recently reported acute infections or vaccinations. Only Caucasian adults living in Nashville, Tennessee, USA were represented among the donors. CD4+ T cells were enriched by magnetic negative selection; naive cells were then positively selected on CD45RA, and the negative fraction formed the memory subset. After blood collection by leukapheresis, PBMCs were isolated using Ficoll-Histopaque density gradient centrifugation and then cryopreserved in the vapor phase of liquid nitrogen. Analytical flow cytometry was used to check the purity and quantity of each magnetically sorted T cell population. Each sorted fraction had its genomic DNA isolated and then quantified by UV absorbance on a Nanodrop 2000c.

Here the chain combines TRBV9 and TRBJ2-7; tentative D gene TRBD1, with 7 bases matching. The specimen sequenced was naive CD4+ T cells sorted from blood. Explained via the paper, the cell subset or site label denotes: CD45RA+ positively selected. This TCR was recovered from a man under 40 in good health. The CDR3 protein is CASSAGAGGLHEQYF. The nucleotide sequence reads TGTGCCAGCAGCGCTGGGGCAGGGGGGCTGCACGAGCAGTACTTC.